Detailed here is one T cell receptor (beta chain). Germline V lookup: CDR1 LGHDT, CDR2 YNNKEL (reference sequence). Trimming left V 0 bases short and J 0 bases short, with 12 bases between. The CDR3 covers 16 residues. Some clones are missing from TCRdb's copy, which holds only in-frame ones; the method was immunoSEQ multiplex PCR. Among more than 300,000 clones listed, 86% were seen once. The treatment: 15 to 20 received Ad26.COV2.S at low or high dose, single or two shots; about 5 received placebo; per-sample allocation not given. Sample collection was performed on day 63 after the first vaccine or placebo injection. This sample was taken from a study of Ad26.COV2.S vaccination and SARS-CoV-2 variants.

The specimen comprised peripheral blood, sampled in a trial of Ad26.COV2.S vaccine versus placebo. V and J are TRBV3-1 (or the pseudogene TRBV3-2) and TRBJ2-7; D may be TRBD1 (6 bases). The source of this sequence is a person aged 18 to 59 who received the Ad26.COV2.S COVID-19 vaccine or a placebo. CDR3 residues: CASSQELDSISYEQYF. The CDR3 bases are TGTGCCAGCAGCCAAGAATTGGACAGCATCTCCTACGAGCAGTACTTC.